The clone carrying this T cell receptor beta chain was picked up many times. Roughly three months, about 14 weeks, into antiretroviral therapy, follow-up blood was collected. All unsorted peripheral T cells were captured because whole blood was used without fractionation. The sample belongs to a study of HIV-infected patients and healthy controls. Approximately 510 ng RNA was reverse transcribed with alpha and beta constant-region primers. Alpha and beta chain libraries were made separately by chain-specific third strand synthesis with multiplexing indices. TCRdb re-called the 5' RACE reads through MiXCR, storing one row per CDR3 protein. Here the sample spans approximately 13,000 distinct CDR3 sequences, less than 15% being singletons. The source of this sequence is an adult with HIV infection. The donor label of this sample is uncertain. The starting material was blood, obtained during antiretroviral therapy.

The CDR3 DNA follows: TGTGCCAGCAGTGAACCTCCGCAGCCCGCCTCCTACGAGCAGTACTTC. This translates into CASSEPPQPASYEQYF. The genes are TRBV6-1 and TRBJ2-7; D uncertain. The germline CDR1 and CDR2 sequences are MNHNS and SASEGT. This CDR3 has 16 residues. V lost 2 bases, J lost 0 bases, and 14 bases lay in between.